This T cell receptor beta chain was captured in a study of T cells in Graves' hyperthyroidism and ophthalmopathy. Study-level points and caveats: Separating ophthalmopathy from stable hyperthyroidism was achieved by a 13 V-J model. Before onset, by a median of about six months, the model predicted ophthalmopathy.

This clonotype appeared many times. Its antigen remains unidentified. This CDR3 has 16 residues. V was shortened by 1 base and J by 2 bases, with 16 bases between the two germline ends. Germline V gene sequence: CDR1 SGHRS, CDR2 YFSETQ. Researchers amplified the TCR beta CDR3 regions from RNA transcripts. In the first-round RT-PCR of the TCR CDR3, the HTBI primer set was used. TCRdb re-analysed the multiplex PCR reads in MiXCR, keeping a single row per CDR3 protein. This table holds 350,000 or so distinct CDR3 sequences, 18% found once. The source of the PBMCs was 8.5 to 10 ml of fresh peripheral blood.

The sample taken for sequencing was blood. The chain uses TRBV5-1 and TRBJ2-7; TRBD1 or TRBD2 may be the D gene (6 bases each). This TCR came from a woman between 35 and 50 years old with Graves' ophthalmopathy. This chain's CDR3 is CASSLKGGPGPYEQYF. The CDR3 DNA reads TGCGCCAGCAGCTTGAAGGGGGGCCCGGGGCCCTACGAGCAGTACTTC.